This TCR beta chain was sequenced during a study of T cell repertoires in cytomegalovirus infection. The CDR3 spans 14 residues. Losses at the gene ends were 3 bases for V and 6 bases for J; bases not matched to a gene: 3. TCRdb independently ran MiXCR on the reads; one entry per CDR3 protein. The sample lists about 180,000 distinct CDR3 sequences, less than 25% occurring once. This clonotype has a count of ten or more. The target antigen is unknown. The receptor was derived from a human donor in good health (CMV status not recorded). Some clones in this sample may be carry-over from other donors' samples. The V and J genes are TRBV12-3 or TRBV12-4 and TRBJ2-1; 9 nucleotides line up with TRBD1. The sequences come from CD8+ T cells from cultured PBMCs, collected from culture after CMV antigen stimulation. The CDR3 sequence: CASSFGTGSNEQFF. The CDR3, as DNA: TGTGCCAGCAGTTTTGGGACAGGGAGCAATGAGCAGTTCTTC.